This T cell receptor beta chain derives from a study of T cells in Graves' hyperthyroidism and ophthalmopathy. TCR beta CDR3 sequences were amplified from RNA transcripts. First-round RT-PCR with HTBI primers amplified the TCR CDR3 region. TCRdb re-called the multiplex PCR reads with MiXCR, one entry per CDR3 protein. The table records around 250,000 distinct CDR3 sequences, more than 12% of them present only once. CDR3 length equals 12 residues. V lost 6 bases and J lost 6, with 10 bases in between. From germline, CDR1 is SGHAT and CDR2 FQNNGV. This clonotype occurred many times. The source of the PBMCs was 10 ml of fresh peripheral blood.

The rearrangement uses TRBV11-2 and TRBJ2-3; no reliable D call. The sample comprised blood. The sequence was collected from a woman in her 40s with Graves' hyperthyroidism that later progressed to Graves' ophthalmopathy. CDR3 protein: CASSLLRDTQYF. DNA of the CDR3: TGTGCCAGCAGTCTCCTCCGCGATACGCAGTATTTT.